This TCR beta chain is from a study of blood T cell dynamics during melanoma immunotherapy. Across the study: First-line therapy was either pembrolizumab or nivolumab with ipilimumab for metastatic melanoma.

The protocol was immunoSEQ multiplex PCR, while the TCRdb copy is restricted to in-frame clones and leaves out a portion. The sample lists 15,000 to 20,000 clones, roughly 90% occurring once. Described time point: pre-treatment baseline. The CDR3 has 15 residues. With 1 base removed from V and 8 bases from J, the gap between germline ends came to 13 bases. Here the sequenced sample was blood, taken from a patient treated with checkpoint blockade. This TCR derives from a human donor with melanoma. The chain links TRBV5-7 to TRBJ2-6, with D possibly being TRBD1 (5 bases). TRBV5-7 is marked as an open reading frame, function uncertain. The CDR3 coding sequence is TGTGCCAGCAGCTTGAGGACACCTCGGACCAACGTCCTGACTTTC. Translated, it gives CASSLRTPRTNVLTF.